The subject of this entry is one T cell receptor beta chain. Unsorted PBMC DNA was run through sequencing on ten immunoSEQ deep assay plates. Generated by immunoSEQ multiplex PCR, the TCRdb table keeps only in-frame clones and is missing some. The sample lists about half a million clones, 75% to 85% seen once, with 13% in the top ten. The sample comes from a study of shared clonotypes between healthy human individuals. The germline CDR1 and CDR2 sequences are SEHNR and FQNEAQ (reference sequence). Deletions cut 0 bases from V and 8 bases from J, with 13 bases between. The CDR3 sequence is 14 residues long.

The chain recombines TRBV7-9 with TRBJ1-2, with D tentatively TRBD1 (6 bases). The sequence came from a woman aged 40 to 55 in good health. Some clones in this sample may be carry-over from other donors' samples. The specimen sequenced was PBMCs. Here the CDR3 DNA reads TGTGCCAGCAGCTTAGCGGGGGCAGGGAACGGCTACACCTTC. This sequence encodes CASSLAGAGNGYTF.